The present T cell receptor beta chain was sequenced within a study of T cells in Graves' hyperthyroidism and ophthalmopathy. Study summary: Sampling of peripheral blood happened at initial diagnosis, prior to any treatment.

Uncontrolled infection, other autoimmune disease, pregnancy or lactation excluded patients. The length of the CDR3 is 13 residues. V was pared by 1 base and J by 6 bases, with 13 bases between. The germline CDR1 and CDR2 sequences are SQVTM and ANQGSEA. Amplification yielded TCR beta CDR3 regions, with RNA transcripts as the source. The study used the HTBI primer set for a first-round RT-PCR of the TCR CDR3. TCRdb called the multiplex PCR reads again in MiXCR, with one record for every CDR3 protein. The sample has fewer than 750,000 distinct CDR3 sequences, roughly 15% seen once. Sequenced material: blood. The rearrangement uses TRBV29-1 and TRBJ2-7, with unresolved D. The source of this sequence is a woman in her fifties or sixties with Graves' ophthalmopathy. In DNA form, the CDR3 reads TGCAGCGTTGAAGGGGTCGGTTTACGCGAGCAGTACTTC. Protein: CSVEGVGLREQYF.